The 15 T cell receptor beta chains given below trace back to one sample, sequenced in a study of T-cell reconstitution after alpha-beta-depleted transplantation in children. Unique molecular identifiers were incorporated when the TCRbeta library was constructed. TCRdb reprocessed the PCR reads with MiXCR, giving one entry per CDR3 protein. This sample has 190,000 or so distinct CDR3 sequences, with about 6.3% found just once. This sample comprised PBMCs from the stem cell graft donor, obtained from the stem cell graft. The receptors were sampled from a human donor who donated a stem cell graft to a child with Wiskott-Aldrich syndrome.

This clonotype was counted many times. The gene calls are TRBV11-1 and TRBJ2-1; D ambiguous. Germline assignment: CDR1 SGHAT and CDR2 FQDESV (reference sequence). V gave up 6 bases and J gave up 9 bases, with 9 bases separating them. The CDR3 spans 11 residues. The CDR3 DNA follows: TGTGCCAGCAGTCGAGTGGGTGAGCAGTTCTTC. Its protein product is CASSRVGEQFF.

The count of this clonotype is one. Compared with germline, one end of the junction differs, possibly owing to a read error. The CDR3 DNA sequence: TGTGCCAGCAGCCCTTGGGGGACACCGAACACTCAAGCTTTCTTT. This codes for CASSPWGTPNTQAFF. V usage is TRBV9 and J usage is TRBJ1-1; possibly TRBD1 for D (6 bases). Germline CDR1 SGDLS, CDR2 YYNGEE. The CDR3 spans 15 residues.

This clonotype was seen many times. The chain combines TRBV12-3 or TRBV12-4 with TRBJ2-2; D assignment may be TRBD1 or TRBD2 (5 bases each). The CDR3 totals 14 residues. Trimming left V 5 bases short and J 5 bases short, with 12 bases between. CDR3 protein: CASSPQGETGELFF. The CDR3, as DNA: TGTGCCAGCAGTCCCCAGGGAGAAACCGGGGAGCTGTTTTTT.

To note about this clonotype: The junction and the germline gene differ at one end; a read error may be behind it. The chain carries TRBV2 and TRBJ2-7; D gene uncertain. CDR1 SNHLY and CDR2 FYNNEI come from the germline V gene. The CDR3 extends over 12 amino acids. The CDR3 here is CASSEDSYKQYF. The CDR3 coding sequence is TGTGCCAGCAGTGAAGACAGCTACAAGCAGTACTTC.

This clonotype appeared many times. The CDR3 DNA reads as TGTGCCAGCAGCTTAGTGGAAAGGGGGACCACCGGGGAGCTGTTTTTT. Residues: CASSLVERGTTGELFF. The chain uses TRBV7-2 and TRBJ2-2, with D possibly TRBD1 on 6 matching bases. Germline loops: CDR1 SGHTA, CDR2 FQGNSA. Trimming stripped 1 base from V and 4 bases from J, with 13 bases between. CDR3 length: 16 amino acids.

The rearrangement joins TRBV5-1 to TRBJ1-1; D ambiguous. V lost 5 bases to trimming and J lost 1 base, with 9 bases between them. This CDR3 is built from 13 residues. Germline V gene sequence: CDR1 SGHRS, CDR2 YFSETQ. CDR3 DNA sequence: TGCGCCAGCAGTCCCTTTGGGAACACTGAAGCTTTCTTT. Translating gives CASSPFGNTEAFF. The full variable domain, completed using reference TRBV5-1 and TRBJ1-1, is KAGVTQTPRYLIKTRGQQVTLSCSPISGHRSVSWYQQTPGQGLQFLFEYFSETQRNKGNFPGRFSGRQFSNSRSEMNVSTLELGDSALYLCASSPFGNTEAFFGQGTRLTVV.

This clonotype was seen many times. The chain recombines TRBV4-3 with TRBJ2-1; 7 nucleotides align to TRBD2. Looked up from germline, CDR1 is LGHNA and CDR2 is YSLEER. V lost 4 bases, J lost 4 bases, and 7 bases stayed unmatched. The CDR3 length is 15 residues. This chain's CDR3 is CASSLGGSKYNEQFF. In nucleotides, the CDR3 is TGCGCCAGCAGCCTCGGCGGGAGTAAGTACAATGAGCAGTTCTTC.

This clonotype was recorded at least ten times. V usage is TRBV5-1 and J usage is TRBJ2-1, with TRBD1 matching over 10 bases. Per the germline V gene, CDR1 is SGHRS and CDR2 is YFSETQ. The CDR3 has 15 amino acids. J gave up 6 bases and V 0 bases, and 3 bases lay outside the gene matches. CDR3 bases: TGCGCCAGCAGCTTGGCTAGGACAGGGGGCAATGAGCAGTTCTTC. Translated, it gives CASSLARTGGNEQFF.

This clonotype was seen at least ten times. This chain joins TRBV10-3 and TRBJ2-7; TRBD2 matches at 8 bases. After removal of 3 bases from V and 3 bases from J, the junction contained 1 base not matched to a gene. The CDR3 is 13 residues long. The germline V gene has CDR1 ENHRY and CDR2 SYGVKD. The CDR3 region has the DNA TGTGCCATCAGTGAACTAGCGGACTACGAGCAGTACTTC. It yields the protein CAISELADYEQYF.

The V and J genes are TRBV5-1 and TRBJ2-4; 7 bases align to TRBD2. The CDR3 consists of 16 residues. The V gene's germline CDR1 is SGHRS and CDR2 YFSETQ. V trimming: 3 bases; J trimming: 5 bases; junction bases outside the gene matches: 11. DNA for the CDR3: TGCGCCAGCAGCTCGGTCGCGGGGGTAGGCGAAAACATTCAGTACTTC. Translated: CASSSVAGVGENIQYF.

In this sample, this clonotype turned up many times. The chain employs TRBV11-2 and TRBJ2-1; 10 bases line up with TRBD2. V was pared by 0 bases and J by 2 bases, with 10 bases of the junction left unmatched. The CDR3 has 19 residues. CDR1 and CDR2 from the germline V gene are SGHAT and FQNNGV. Written as DNA, the CDR3 is TGTGCCAGCAGCTTAGATTCCAGACTAGCGGGTTATACCTACAATGAGCAGTTCTTC. As protein: CASSLDSRLAGYTYNEQFF. The entire variable domain, with the rest obtained from reference TRBV11-2 and TRBJ2-1, is as follows: EAGVAQSPRYKIIEKRQSVAFWCNPISGHATLYWYQQILGQGPKLLIQFQNNGVVDDSQLPKDRFSAERLKGVDSTLKIQPAKLEDSAVYLCASSLDSRLAGYTYNEQFFGPGTRLTVL.

This clonotype was seen repeatedly, ten times or more. The chain joins TRBV12-3 or TRBV12-4 to TRBJ1-6; 9 nucleotides line up with TRBD1. V trimming: 4 bases; J trimming: 6 bases; junction bases outside the gene matches: 4. There are 15 residues in the CDR3. This chain's CDR3 is CASSSGQGVNSPLHF. Written as DNA, the CDR3 is TGTGCCAGCAGTTCGGGACAGGGAGTTAATTCACCCCTCCACTTT.

The chain employs TRBV15 and TRBJ2-1; TRBD1 matches 7 bases. Germline V lookup: CDR1 LNHNV, CDR2 YYDKDF (reference sequence). V shed 9 bases and J 4 bases; nucleotides not matched to a gene: 15. The CDR3 runs 16 residues. CDR3 in amino acids: CATKQGQGREYNEQFF. The CDR3 bases are TGTGCCACGAAACAGGGGCAGGGCAGGGAATACAATGAGCAGTTCTTC.

This clonotype was counted at least ten times. The gene calls are TRBV27 and TRBJ1-4; 8 nucleotides agree with TRBD1. The CDR3 runs to 14 residues. The germline CDR1 and CDR2 sequences are MNHEY and SMNVEV (reference sequence). After removal of 5 bases from V and 8 bases from J, the junction contained 7 bases not matched to a gene. The CDR3 region is CASSHRGGGEKLFF. The CDR3 coding sequence is TGTGCCAGCAGTCACAGGGGGGGTGGAGAAAAACTGTTTTTT.

This clonotype was counted at least ten times. The gene calls are TRBV4-2 and TRBJ2-5; 12 bases map to TRBD1. This CDR3 is 16 amino acids long. The germline gives CDR1 LGHNA, CDR2 YNFKEQ. J lost 4 bases, V lost 1 base, and 4 bases had no gene match. This chain's CDR3 is CASSQAGDRGLETQYF. The CDR3 DNA follows: TGTGCCAGCAGCCAAGCCGGGGACAGGGGGCTAGAGACCCAGTACTTC.